The 24 T cell receptor beta chains given below trace back to one sample, sequenced in a study of identical twins. From the 5' RACE reads, TCRdb called clonotypes with MiXCR, one entry per CDR3 protein. The data hold 540,000 or so distinct CDR3 sequences, with around 22% observed a single time. This sample was also put to use in a study of yellow fever vaccine responses in identical twins.

The sample taken for sequencing was CD4+ T cells sorted from blood. The receptor source for this set is a woman between 18 and 29 years old in good health.

Only a few counts were recorded for this clonotype. The chain recombines TRBV7-9 with TRBJ2-3; possible D gene TRBD1, 6 bases. This CDR3 is 15 amino acids long. The ends were cut back, 4 bases at V and 2 bases at J, with 13 bases in the middle. CDR1 is SEHNR, CDR2 FQNEAQ, per germline (reference sequence). The CDR3 loop reads CASSSFGQNTDTQYF. The CDR3 nucleotides are TGTGCCAGCAGCTCTTTCGGACAGAACACAGATACGCAGTATTTT.

V and J are TRBV10-3 and TRBJ2-5; 10 bases are shared with TRBD2. V lost 5 bases to trimming and J lost 5 bases; unmatched junction nucleotides: 2. Germline lookup yields CDR1 ENHRY and CDR2 SYGVKD. This CDR3 spans 13 amino acids. Written as DNA, the CDR3 is TGTGCCATCAGTCTAGCGGGGGAGGAGACCCAGTACTTC. This sequence encodes CAISLAGEETQYF.

The genes are TRBV12-3 or TRBV12-4 and TRBJ2-2, with 8 positions matching TRBD2. CDR3 length: 15 amino acids. V lost 5 bases and J lost 10; bases outside the gene matches: 12. CDR3: CASSPGGGFFEELFF. Here the CDR3 DNA reads TGTGCCAGCAGTCCGGGGGGGGGGTTTTTTGAGGAGCTGTTTTTT.

V is TRBV5-1 and J is TRBJ2-5; 8 positions agree with TRBD1. The V gene end was trimmed by 4 bases and the J gene end by 4 bases; junction bases not matched to a gene: 6. Germline CDR1 reads SGHRS; CDR2 reads YFSETQ. This CDR3 comprises 14 residues. The CDR3 DNA follows: TGCGCCAGCAGCACCGCGACAGGGGTAGAGACCCAGTACTTC. Amino acid sequence: CASSTATGVETQYF.

This clonotype was counted only a few times. The rearrangement uses TRBV5-1 and TRBJ2-2; D is unclear. This CDR3 has 14 residues. The V gene's germline CDR1 is SGHRS and CDR2 YFSETQ. V lost 0 bases, J lost 4 bases, and 7 bases lay in between. DNA of the CDR3: TGCGCCAGCAGCTTGGTACAGACCACCGGGGAGCTGTTTTTT. This encodes CASSLVQTTGELFF.

This clonotype has only a few counts. The chain recombines TRBV3-1 with TRBJ2-5, with D perhaps assigned TRBD1 or TRBD2 (5 bases each). From germline, CDR1 is LGHDT and CDR2 YNNKEL (reference sequence). V was trimmed by 2 bases and J by 3 bases, leaving 16 bases between them. The CDR3 is made up of 16 amino acids. CDR3 protein: CASSQRWWGSKETQYF. The CDR3 DNA reads TGTGCCAGCAGCCAAAGATGGTGGGGGTCGAAAGAGACCCAGTACTTC.

This chain connects TRBV9 to TRBJ2-5, with D possibly being TRBD1 or TRBD2 (5 bases each). V was pared by 0 bases and J by 6 bases, with 15 bases between. Germline assignment: CDR1 SGDLS and CDR2 YYNGEE. This CDR3 contains 15 residues. Written as DNA, the CDR3 is TGTGCCAGCAGCGTAGGAGTCTGGGGGAGAAAGACCCAGTACTTC. Translating gives CASSVGVWGRKTQYF.

In nucleotides, the CDR3 is TGTGCCAGCAGCCAAGAGAGGGGAGTCAGCACAGATACGCAGTATTTT. It translates to CASSQERGVSTDTQYF. This chain connects TRBV3-1 to TRBJ2-3, with D perhaps assigned TRBD1 or TRBD2 (5 bases each). Germline CDR1 LGHDT, CDR2 YNNKEL (reference sequence). The V and J ends lost 0 bases and 0 bases respectively, with 10 bases between them. The CDR3 contains 16 residues.

V gene TRBV29-1 combines with J gene TRBJ2-2; either TRBD1 or TRBD2 may fit D (5 bases each). V lost 7 bases and J 3 bases, leaving 12 bases between the germline ends. The CDR3 has 13 residues. CDR1 is SQVTM and CDR2 is ANQGSEA in the germline V gene. The CDR3 nucleotides read TGCAGCGGAATGGGGCGGGACACCGGGGAGCTGTTTTTT. It is translated as CSGMGRDTGELFF.

The rearrangement uses TRBV21-1 and TRBJ2-6; the table gives TRBD2 as D, unverified against the DNA. TRBV21-1 is labeled a pseudogene. This CDR3 is built from 19 residues. In DNA form, the CDR3 reads TGTGCCAGCAGCAAAGGCGGGGGCTCTCCCCGCTCTGGGGCCAACGTCCTGACTTTC. Encoded protein: CASSKGGGSPRSGANVLTF.

The chain combines TRBV18 with TRBJ2-3; D gene unclear. This CDR3 spans 12 amino acids. Germline V gene data show CDR1 as KGHSH and CDR2 as LQKENI. Trimming took off 6 bases at V and 2 bases at J, with 6 bases between the two ends. CDR3 nucleotide sequence: TGTGCCAGCTCCCATTACACAGATACGCAGTATTTT. This codes for CASSHYTDTQYF.

This clonotype was detected only a few times. V gene TRBV20-1 combines with J gene TRBJ2-5, with 9 bases aligning to TRBD1. The V segment lost 2 bases and the J segment 6 bases; nucleotides outside the gene matches: 10. Germline V gene data show CDR1 as DFQATT and CDR2 as SNEGSKA (reference sequence). CDR3 size: 15 residues. Written as DNA, the CDR3 is TGCAGTGCTAGAATGGGACAGGGTTGGATTAAGACCCAGTACTTC. Its translation is CSARMGQGWIKTQYF.

This clonotype was detected only a few times. The genes are TRBV27 and TRBJ2-4; D possibly uses TRBD1 or TRBD2 (5 bases each). The CDR3 covers 17 residues. The V gene lost 6 bases and the J gene lost 0 bases, with 18 bases spanning the gap. Looked up from germline, CDR1 is MNHEY and CDR2 is SMNVEV (reference sequence). The CDR3 DNA sequence: TGTGCCAGCAGACCGAGGGAAGGGGCCGTAGCCAAAAACATTCAGTACTTC. This gives the protein CASRPREGAVAKNIQYF.

The chain employs TRBV10-3 and TRBJ2-7; 7 nucleotides align to TRBD2. The CDR3 is made up of 13 amino acids. The V and J ends lost 4 bases and 6 bases, in that order; junction bases with no gene match: 6. In germline, CDR1 is ENHRY, CDR2 SYGVKD. The DNA of the CDR3 is TGTGCCATCAGTGTGGGACTATTAACCGAGCAGTACTTC. It yields the protein CAISVGLLTEQYF.

V usage is TRBV15 and J usage is TRBJ1-1; D is uncertain. The CDR3 runs to 13 residues. Trimming shortened V by 3 bases and J by 7 bases, and 12 bases separated the two germline ends. Germline lookup yields CDR1 LNHNV and CDR2 YYDKDF (reference sequence). Here the CDR3 DNA reads TGTGCCACCAGCAGGAACTTGGACGGTGAAGCTTTCTTT. Amino acid sequence: CATSRNLDGEAFF.

The gene calls are TRBV2 and TRBJ2-5; 7 bases are a match to TRBD2. The CDR3 spans 13 residues. The germline V gene encodes CDR1 SNHLY and CDR2 FYNNEI. The trim removed 8 bases at V and 1 base at J, leaving 4 bases unmatched. The CDR3 nucleotides are TGTGCCAGCGGGGGGGACCGCCAAGAGACCCAGTACTTC. The encoded protein is CASGGDRQETQYF.

The chain recombines TRBV25-1 with TRBJ1-6, with D unresolved. CDR3 size: 14 residues. The V and J ends lost 7 bases and 10 bases respectively, with 17 bases between them. CDR1 is MGHDK and CDR2 is SYGVNS in the germline V gene. Here the CDR3 DNA reads TGTGCCAGCACGGACTCCTCGTTTCGCTCACCCCTCCACTTT. It encodes CASTDSSFRSPLHF.

The chain uses TRBV5-1 and TRBJ2-1; 10 nucleotides agree with TRBD2. The CDR3 has 16 amino acids. With V trimmed by 0 bases and J by 8 bases, 8 bases remained unmatched. Germline CDR1 reads SGHRS; CDR2 reads YFSETQ. In DNA form, the CDR3 reads TGCGCCAGCAGCTTGGTGGCTAGCGGGAGTCTTTATGAGCAGTTCTTC. Translating gives CASSLVASGSLYEQFF. Full variable domain (missing parts from reference TRBV5-1 and TRBJ2-1): KAGVTQTPRYLIKTRGQQVTLSCSPISGHRSVSWYQQTPGQGLQFLFEYFSETQRNKGNFPGRFSGRQFSNSRSEMNVSTLELGDSALYLCASSLVASGSLYEQFFGPGTRLTVL.

The chain employs TRBV7-8 and TRBJ1-1; no clear D. V was clipped by 3 bases and J by 5 bases, with 19 bases between them. CDR1 and CDR2 (germline): SGHVS, FQNEAQ. The CDR3 covers 16 residues. CDR3 DNA: TGTGCCAGCAGCTTTGTGGTCGGGCGGGCGAAAACTGAAGCTTTCTTT. As protein: CASSFVVGRAKTEAFF.

The gene calls are TRBV6-1 and TRBJ2-1, with 12 bases fitting TRBD1. There are 14 residues in the CDR3. The germline CDR1 and CDR2 sequences are MNHNS and SASEGT. Germline trimming cut 5 bases from V and 8 bases from J; bases unmatched to any gene: 4. In DNA form, the CDR3 reads TGTGCCAGCAGTAAGGGACAGGGGGCAGATGAGCAGTTCTTC. Protein sequence: CASSKGQGADEQFF.

This rearrangement joins TRBV25-1 to TRBJ2-3; D unclear. V was pared by 2 bases and J by 5 bases, with 5 bases between. The CDR3 is 12 amino acids. The germline V gene encodes CDR1 MGHDK and CDR2 SYGVNS. The CDR3 bases are TGTGCCAGCAGTGAAGACCAAGATACGCAGTATTTT. Its translation: CASSEDQDTQYF.

This clonotype was counted between two and nine times. The V gene is TRBV7-8, the J gene TRBJ2-1; 7 nucleotides line up with TRBD2. The CDR3 loop spans 16 amino acids. J lost 2 bases, V lost 5 bases, and 9 bases had no gene match. Germline V gives CDR1 SGHVS, CDR2 FQNEAQ. For the CDR3, the DNA is TGTGCCAGCAGCGACACGGGGAGGGGCGCCTACAATGAGCAGTTCTTC. This codes for CASSDTGRGAYNEQFF.

V usage is TRBV5-1 and J usage is TRBJ2-7; TRBD2 matches 16 bases. Germline assignment: CDR1 SGHRS and CDR2 YFSETQ. The CDR3 loop spans 16 amino acids. J lost 6 bases, V lost 4 bases, and 7 bases had no gene match. The CDR3 here is CASSIGTSGRDREQYF. CDR3 nucleotide sequence: TGCGCCAGCAGCATCGGGACTAGCGGGAGGGACCGCGAGCAGTACTTC.

The chain couples TRBV5-1 to TRBJ2-7; D not certain. V was trimmed by 1 base and J by 5 bases, leaving 10 bases between them. The CDR3 consists of 13 residues. The germline CDR1 and CDR2 sequences are SGHRS and YFSETQ. The chain's CDR3 is CASSLLSWDEQYF. CDR3 nucleotides: TGCGCCAGCAGCTTGTTGTCTTGGGACGAGCAGTACTTC.